This passage covers 5 T cell receptor beta chains from one sample sequenced in a study of cytomegalovirus exposure and HLA in healthy donors. With 60 Vbeta and 13 Jbeta primers, the PCR was carried out. Sequenced by immunoSEQ multiplex PCR; TCRdb stores in-frame clones only, minus some. The sample comprises 150,000 to 200,000 clones, about 65% of which are singletons, and 7% to 7.5% rests with the top ten. The sequenced material came from PBMCs. The receptors here all came from a man aged 35-49 years in good health and CMV-seropositive.

This clone was counted between two and nine times. The chain employs TRBV2 and TRBJ2-1; TRBD2 agrees at 13 bases. CDR3 length: 15 residues. Unmatched junction bases numbered 12, after V lost 10 bases and J lost 9 bases. Germline V gives CDR1 SNHLY, CDR2 FYNNEI. The CDR3: CATLPLAGGPGEQFF. The CDR3 region has the DNA TGTGCCACCCTCCCACTAGCGGGGGGGCCAGGTGAGCAGTTCTTC.

Notes on this clone: This sample also contains other DNA sequences that code for the same CDR3. This chain joins TRBV9 and TRBJ2-5, with 9 bases matching TRBD1. Germline CDR1 reads SGDLS; CDR2 reads YYNGEE. The CDR3 consists of 15 residues. Germline trimming cut 0 bases from V and 5 bases from J; bases unmatched to any gene: 5. CDR3 nucleotides: TGTGCCAGCAGCGTAGGGGGACAGGGCGCGGAGACCCAGTACTTC. Its protein is CASSVGGQGAETQYF.

The chain combines TRBV15 with TRBJ2-1; 12 nucleotides line up with TRBD2. With 2 bases clipped from V and 9 bases from J, the junction kept 8 bases outside the gene matches. The CDR3 extends over 16 amino acids. Looked up from germline, CDR1 is LNHNV and CDR2 is YYDKDF (reference sequence). The CDR3 DNA is TGTGCCACCAGCAGAAGACTAGCGGGGGCGGGGAGTGAGCAGTTCTTC. This encodes CATSRRLAGAGSEQFF.

The V and J genes are TRBV6-1 and TRBJ1-5; tentatively, D is TRBD1 (6 bases). Per the germline V gene, CDR1 is MNHNS and CDR2 is SASEGT. V lost 3 bases to trimming and J lost 7 bases, with 13 bases between them. The CDR3 runs 14 residues. The CDR3 here is CASSEGAGGQPQHF. For the CDR3, the DNA is TGTGCCAGCAGTGAGGGGGCAGGAGGACAGCCCCAGCATTTT.

This chain links TRBV7-9 with TRBJ1-1; 8 nucleotides align to TRBD1. The junction had 14 bases not matched to a gene; V was cut back by 6 bases and J by 5 bases. CDR3 length: 16 residues. The germline V gene has CDR1 SEHNR and CDR2 FQNEAQ (reference sequence). The CDR3 nucleotides read TGTGCCAGCAGTCCTTCTCGGGACAGGAGGGGGACTGAAGCTTTCTTT. This translates into CASSPSRDRRGTEAFF.